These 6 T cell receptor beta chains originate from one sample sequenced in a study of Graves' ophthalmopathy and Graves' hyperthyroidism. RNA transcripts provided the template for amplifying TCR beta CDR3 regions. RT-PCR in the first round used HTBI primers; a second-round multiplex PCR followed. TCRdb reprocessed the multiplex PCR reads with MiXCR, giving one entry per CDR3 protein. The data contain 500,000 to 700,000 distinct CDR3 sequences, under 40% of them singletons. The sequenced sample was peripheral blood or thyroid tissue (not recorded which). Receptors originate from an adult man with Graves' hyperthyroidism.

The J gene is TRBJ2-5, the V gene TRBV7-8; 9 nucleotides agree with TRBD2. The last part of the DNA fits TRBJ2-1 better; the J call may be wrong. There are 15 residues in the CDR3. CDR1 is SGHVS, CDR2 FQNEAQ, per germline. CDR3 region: CASRYVAGEIDGQFF. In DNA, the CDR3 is TGTGCCAGCAGATATGTAGCGGGAGAGATCGATGGGCAGTTCTTC.

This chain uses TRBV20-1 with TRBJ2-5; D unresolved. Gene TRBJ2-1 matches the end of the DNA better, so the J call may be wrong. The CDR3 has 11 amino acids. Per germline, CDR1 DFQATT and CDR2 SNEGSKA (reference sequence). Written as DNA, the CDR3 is TGCAGTGCCGCCCCTTTCAATGAGCAGTTCTTC. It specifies CSAAPFNEQFF.

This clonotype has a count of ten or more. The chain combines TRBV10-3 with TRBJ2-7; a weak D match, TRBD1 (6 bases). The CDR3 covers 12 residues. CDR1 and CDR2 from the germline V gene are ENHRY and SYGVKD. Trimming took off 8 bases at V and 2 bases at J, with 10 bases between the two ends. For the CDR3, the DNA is TGTGCCATCCGGACAGAGACCTACGAGCAGTACTTC. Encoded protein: CAIRTETYEQYF.

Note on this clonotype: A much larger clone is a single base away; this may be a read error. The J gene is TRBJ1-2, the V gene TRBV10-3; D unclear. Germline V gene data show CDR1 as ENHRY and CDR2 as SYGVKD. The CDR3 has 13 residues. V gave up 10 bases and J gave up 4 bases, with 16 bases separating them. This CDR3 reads CASRAGRSYGYTF. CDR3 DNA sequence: TGTGCCAGCCGAGCGGGCCGAAGCTATGGCTACACCTTC.

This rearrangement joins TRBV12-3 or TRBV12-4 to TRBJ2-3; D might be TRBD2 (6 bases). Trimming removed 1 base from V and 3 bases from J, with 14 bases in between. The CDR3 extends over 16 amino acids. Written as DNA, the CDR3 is TGTGCCAGCAGTTTAGTCGTACTAGCTGATACAGATACGCAGTATTTT. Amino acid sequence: CASSLVVLADTDTQYF.

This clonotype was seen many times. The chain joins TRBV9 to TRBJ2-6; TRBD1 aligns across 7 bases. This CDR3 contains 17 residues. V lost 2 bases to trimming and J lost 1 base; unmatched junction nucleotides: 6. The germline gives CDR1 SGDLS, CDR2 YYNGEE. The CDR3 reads CASSVPKGASGANVLTF. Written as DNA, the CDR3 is TGTGCCAGCAGCGTCCCCAAGGGGGCATCTGGGGCCAACGTCCTGACTTTC.